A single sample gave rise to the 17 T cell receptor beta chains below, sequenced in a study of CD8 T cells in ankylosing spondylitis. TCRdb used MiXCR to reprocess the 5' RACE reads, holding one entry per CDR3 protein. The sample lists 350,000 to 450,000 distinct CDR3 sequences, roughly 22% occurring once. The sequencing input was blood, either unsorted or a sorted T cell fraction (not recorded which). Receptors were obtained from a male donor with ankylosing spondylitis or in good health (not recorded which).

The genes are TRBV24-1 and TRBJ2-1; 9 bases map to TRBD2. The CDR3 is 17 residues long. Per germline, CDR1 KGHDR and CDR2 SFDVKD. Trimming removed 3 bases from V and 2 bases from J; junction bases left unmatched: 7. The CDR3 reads CATSDGAGGVAYNEQFF. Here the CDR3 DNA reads TGTGCCACCAGTGATGGCGCGGGGGGGGTAGCCTACAATGAGCAGTTCTTC.

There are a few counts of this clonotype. CDR3 amino acids: CASSLVASASEQFF. The CDR3 DNA sequence: TGTGCCAGCAGCTTAGTAGCTAGCGCTAGTGAGCAGTTCTTC. The V call is TRBV7-9, the J call TRBJ2-1; D is possibly TRBD2 (6 bases). The V and J ends lost 1 base and 9 bases respectively, with 13 bases between them. This CDR3 region has 14 residues. Germline V gene sequence: CDR1 SEHNR, CDR2 FQNEAQ (reference sequence).

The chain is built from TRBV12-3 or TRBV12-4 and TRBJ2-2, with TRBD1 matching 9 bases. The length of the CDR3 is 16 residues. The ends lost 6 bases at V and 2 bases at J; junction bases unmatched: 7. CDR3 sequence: CASRSTGGPNTGELFF. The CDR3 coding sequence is TGTGCCAGCAGGTCCACAGGGGGCCCTAACACCGGGGAGCTGTTTTTT.

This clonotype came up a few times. CDR3 amino acids: CASSVQGPNLGHNEQFF. DNA of the CDR3: TGTGCCAGCAGCGTCCAGGGCCCAAATTTGGGCCACAATGAGCAGTTCTTC. The chain has TRBV9 and TRBJ2-1; a weak D match, TRBD1 (5 bases). Per the germline V gene, CDR1 is SGDLS and CDR2 is YYNGEE. V dropped 2 bases and J dropped 5 bases, with 20 bases sitting between them. CDR3 length equals 17 residues.

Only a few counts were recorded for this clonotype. This CDR3 reads CASSAPADLSTDTQYF. In DNA form, the CDR3 reads TGCGCCAGCAGCGCCCCGGCAGACCTGAGCACAGATACGCAGTATTTT. This chain links TRBV10-1 with TRBJ2-3; D remains unclear. With 6 bases removed from V and 0 bases from J, the gap between germline ends came to 16 bases. The CDR3 length is 16 residues. Germline values: CDR1 WNHNN, CDR2 SYGVQD (reference sequence).

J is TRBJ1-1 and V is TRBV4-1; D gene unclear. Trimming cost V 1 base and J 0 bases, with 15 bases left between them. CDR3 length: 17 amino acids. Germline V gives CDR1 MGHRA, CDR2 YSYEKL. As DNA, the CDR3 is TGCGCCAGCAGCCAAGGCGCGTTTCGAGGAATGAACACTGAAGCTTTCTTT. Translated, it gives CASSQGAFRGMNTEAFF.

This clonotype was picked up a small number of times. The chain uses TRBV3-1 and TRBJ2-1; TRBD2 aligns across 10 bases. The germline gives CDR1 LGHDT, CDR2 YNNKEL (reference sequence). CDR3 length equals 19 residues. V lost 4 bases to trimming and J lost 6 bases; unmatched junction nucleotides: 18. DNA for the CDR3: TGTGCCAGCAGCCCCCTGGGGGGTAGCGGGGGGCCGCGTACCAATGAGCAGTTCTTC. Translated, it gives CASSPLGGSGGPRTNEQFF.

The CDR3: CASSAAAGDTGELFF. CDR3 DNA sequence: TGTGCCAGCAGTGCAGCAGCGGGGGACACCGGGGAGCTGTTTTTT. The chain combines TRBV6-4 with TRBJ2-2; 8 bases align to TRBD2. The length of the CDR3 is 15 residues. V lost 4 bases to trimming and J lost 3 bases; unmatched junction nucleotides: 4. Looked up from germline, CDR1 is MRHNA and CDR2 is SNTAGT.

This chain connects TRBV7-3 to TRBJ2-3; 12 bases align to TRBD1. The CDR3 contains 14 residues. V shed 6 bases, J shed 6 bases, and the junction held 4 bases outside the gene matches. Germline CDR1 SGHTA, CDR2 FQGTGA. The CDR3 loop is CASRGTGGADTQYF. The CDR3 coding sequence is TGTGCCAGCAGGGGGACAGGGGGCGCGGATACGCAGTATTTT.

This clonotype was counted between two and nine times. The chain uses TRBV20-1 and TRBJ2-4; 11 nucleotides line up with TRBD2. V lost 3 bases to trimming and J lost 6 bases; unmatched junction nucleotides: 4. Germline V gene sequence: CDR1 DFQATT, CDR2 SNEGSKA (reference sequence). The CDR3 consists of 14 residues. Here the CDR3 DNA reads TGCAGTGCTAGGGTCCTAGCGGGGGGAAACATTCAGTACTTC. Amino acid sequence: CSARVLAGGNIQYF.

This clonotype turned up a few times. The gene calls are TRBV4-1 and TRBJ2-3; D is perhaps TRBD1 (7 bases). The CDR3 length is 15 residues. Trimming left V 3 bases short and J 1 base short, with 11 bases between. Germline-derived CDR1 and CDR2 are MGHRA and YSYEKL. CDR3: CASSQGGTGTDTQYF. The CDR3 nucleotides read TGCGCCAGCAGCCAGGGCGGGACAGGCACAGATACGCAGTATTTT.

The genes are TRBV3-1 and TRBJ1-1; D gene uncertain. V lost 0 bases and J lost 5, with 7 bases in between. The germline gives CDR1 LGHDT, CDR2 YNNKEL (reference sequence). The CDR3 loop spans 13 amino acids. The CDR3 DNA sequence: TGTGCCAGCAGCCAAGAACTCTTGACTGAAGCTTTCTTT. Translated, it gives CASSQELLTEAFF.

CDR3 residues: CASSSAGGQVLGEQYF. CDR3 DNA sequence: TGTGCCAGCAGTTCCGCAGGGGGACAAGTCCTCGGCGAGCAGTACTTC. This chain uses TRBV6-5 with TRBJ2-7; 7 positions match TRBD1. Germline V gene data show CDR1 as MNHEY and CDR2 as SVGAGI. V was pared by 4 bases and J by 6 bases, with 15 bases of the junction left unmatched. The CDR3 loop spans 16 amino acids.

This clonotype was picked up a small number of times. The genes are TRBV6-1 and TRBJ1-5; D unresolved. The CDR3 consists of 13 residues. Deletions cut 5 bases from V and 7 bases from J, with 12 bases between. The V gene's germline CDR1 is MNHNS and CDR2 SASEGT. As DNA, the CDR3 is TGTGCCAGCAGTATCAAGGGAGTCCAGCCCCAGCATTTT. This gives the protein CASSIKGVQPQHF.

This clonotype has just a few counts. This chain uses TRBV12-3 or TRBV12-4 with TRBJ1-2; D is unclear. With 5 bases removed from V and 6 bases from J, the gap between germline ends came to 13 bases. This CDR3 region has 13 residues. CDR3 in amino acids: CASSLTVLDGYTF. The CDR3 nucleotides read TGTGCCAGCAGTCTCACGGTCTTGGATGGCTACACCTTC.

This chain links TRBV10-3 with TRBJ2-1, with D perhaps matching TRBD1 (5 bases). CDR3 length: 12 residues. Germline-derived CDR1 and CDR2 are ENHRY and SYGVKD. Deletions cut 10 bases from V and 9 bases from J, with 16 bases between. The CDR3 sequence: CARSSQGSEQFF. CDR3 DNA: TGTGCCAGAAGCTCCCAGGGTTCTGAGCAGTTCTTC.

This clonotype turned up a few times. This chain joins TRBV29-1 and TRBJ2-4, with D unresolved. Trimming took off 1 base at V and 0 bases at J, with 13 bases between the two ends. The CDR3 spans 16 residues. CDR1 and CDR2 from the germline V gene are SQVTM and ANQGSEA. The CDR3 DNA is TGCAGCGTTGAAGTCGGCCAGTGGCTAGCCAAAAACATTCAGTACTTC. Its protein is CSVEVGQWLAKNIQYF.